This T cell receptor beta chain was sequenced during a study of shared clonotypes between healthy human individuals (dated by TCRdb to about 2020). Regarding the complete study: The cohort comprised a couple of women and a few men aged 18 to 49 years. Leukapheresis yielded between about 0.85 and 10 billion PBMCs per donor. Blood TCR repertoires of five healthy adults were deeply sequenced to estimate repertoire size and the extent of clonotype sharing between individuals. To increase sequencing depth and limit assay-specific biases, TCR repertoire library preparation and sequencing were carried out by different laboratories using diverse techniques. For each donor, three plates each were used for CD4 naive and CD4 memory, two plates were used for CD8 naive, and one plate was used for CD8 memory. What the authors observed across the whole study: Naive subsets generally had larger estimated clonotype richness than memory subsets. Rarefaction of sorted-subset datasets indicated incomplete sequencing despite the large sequencing depth. Because the study included a small number of donors, the genetic and exposure-history diversity represented was limited. Pairwise subsampling led to the expectation that sequencing depth would affect the degree of clonotype sharing among donors. Higher generation probabilities were observed for clonotypes shared by all four sorted-subset donors than for non-shared clonotypes. Roughly 5% of naive CD4, 3.5% of naive CD8, about 2.4% of memory CD4, and around 0.4% of memory CD8 clonotypes were shared across a few donors. Sampling was limited to blood, and TCR repertoires in tissue likely differ from TCR repertoires in blood.

Healthy HIV-negative adults with no recently reported acute infections or vaccinations were included as donors. Every donor was a Caucasian adult residing in Nashville, Tennessee, USA. CD4+ T cells were enriched through magnetic negative selection, after which naive cells were positively selected on CD45RA and the remaining negative fraction served as the memory subset. Blood was collected by leukapheresis, and PBMCs were isolated by Ficoll-Histopaque density gradient centrifugation and then cryopreserved in liquid nitrogen vapor phase. Analytical flow cytometry was used to check the purity and quantity of each magnetically sorted T cell population. Genomic DNA was isolated from every sorted fraction and measured by UV absorbance on a Nanodrop 2000c. The CDR3 measures 14 amino acids from cysteine to phenylalanine. Only CDR3 DNA remains: 42 bases, in frame from the first base. V is clipped by 0 bases and J by 3 bases, and the sequence between their germline boundaries is 8 bases long. The germline V gene supplies CDR1 SGDLS and CDR2 YYNGEE.

Points on this clone: The clone's antigen remains unknown. Qualities for individual bases were not recorded, and no much larger clone is one base off.

TCR CDR3 regions were amplified from genomic DNA by multiplex PCR using the deep immunoSEQ assay. Extracted genomic DNA from each cell subset was distributed evenly across all wells of several immunoSEQ 96-well plates, and each plate was treated as a replicate. Each replicate PCR for sorted subsets received about 0.2 ug genomic DNA, equal to about 30,000 T cell genomes. The purified libraries were quantified using a Qubit 3.0 fluorometer, sized with a Bioanalyzer 2100, and then quantified again using the KAPA Library Quantification kit. Every immunoSEQ 96-well plate was sequenced on a dedicated single-read 150-cycle Illumina NextSeq 550 flow cell. Per the source publication's procedure: Because the immunoSEQ output held only junctional sequences and lacked quality scores, the filtering could not match the filtering applied to full-length reads. To assign V/J genes and CDR3, sequences were annotated using PyIR, a Python wrapper for IgBLAST v1.9, with IMGT germline references. Reads were removed for weak V/J assignments (E-value above 1e-6), missing CDR3, stop codons, out-of-frame junctions, or ambiguous translated residues. V3J clonotypes were defined as sequences sharing an identical inferred V gene, J gene, and CDR3 amino acid sequence. Percentage overlap between repertoires was computed as shared unique clonotypes divided by the size of the smaller repertoire. Richness of each repertoire was evaluated using RTK rarefaction, the Chao1 estimator, and Recon v2.1 estimates of unobserved clonotypes. Generation probabilities were computed with OLGA for all TCRbeta clonotypes obtained by the gDNA method from a few donors. What TCRdb holds here is the immuneACCESS table cut down to in-frame rearrangements. Part of the clones is not present; checked against another copy, under half of the missing clones reflect an unresolved V gene, and the others are unexplained. V and J calls and clone size are those listed in that table; D and trimming were worked out from the DNA. The sample table holds some 2,500,000 clones, of which approximately 93% were seen once. Clones ranked in the top ten supply approximately 0.37% of the sample.

Source material: naive CD4+ T cells from PBMCs. According to the study, the label for this sample's cell subset or site signals: CD45RA+ positively selected. The rearranged chain carries TRBV9 and TRBJ2-3; the D gene assignment is perhaps TRBD1 or TRBD2, with each matching 5 bases. The TCR sequence derives from a man aged 18 to 29 in good health. Some clones in this sample may be carry-over from other donors' samples. DNA sequence: TGTGCCAGCAGCGTAGATGGGGGAACAGATACGCAGTATTTT. It encodes CASSVDGGTDTQYF. Full variable domain (CDR3 extended with the reference TRBV9 and TRBJ2-3 proteins): DSGVTQTPKHLITATGQRVTLRCSPRSGDLSVYWYQQSLDQGLQFLIQYYNGEERAKGNILERFSAQQFPDLHSELNLSSLELGDSALYFCASSVDGGTDTQYFGPGTRLTVL.